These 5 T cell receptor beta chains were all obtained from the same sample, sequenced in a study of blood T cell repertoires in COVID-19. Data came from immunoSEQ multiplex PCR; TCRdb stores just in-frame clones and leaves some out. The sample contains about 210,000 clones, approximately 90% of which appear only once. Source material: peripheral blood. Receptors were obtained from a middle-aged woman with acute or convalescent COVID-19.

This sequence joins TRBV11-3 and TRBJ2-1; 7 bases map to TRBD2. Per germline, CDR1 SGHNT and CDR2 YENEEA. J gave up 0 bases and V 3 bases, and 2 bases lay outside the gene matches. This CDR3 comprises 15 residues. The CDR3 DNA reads TGTGCCAGCAGCTTCGGACTAGACTCCTACAATGAGCAGTTCTTC. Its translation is CASSFGLDSYNEQFF.

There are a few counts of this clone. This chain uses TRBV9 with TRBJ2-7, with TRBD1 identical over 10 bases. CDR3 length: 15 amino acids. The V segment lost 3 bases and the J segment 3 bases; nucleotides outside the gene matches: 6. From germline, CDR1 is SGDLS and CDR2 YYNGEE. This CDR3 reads CASSEGGQGHYEQYV. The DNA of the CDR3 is TGTGCCAGCAGCGAGGGGGGACAGGGGCACTACGAGCAGTACGTC.

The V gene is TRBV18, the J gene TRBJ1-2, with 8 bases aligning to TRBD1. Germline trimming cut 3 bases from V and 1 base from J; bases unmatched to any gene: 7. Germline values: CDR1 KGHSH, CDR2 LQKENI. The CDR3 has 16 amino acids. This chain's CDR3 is CASSPPTGAGNYGYTF. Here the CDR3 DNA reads TGTGCCAGCTCACCCCCGACAGGGGCGGGTAACTATGGCTACACCTTC.

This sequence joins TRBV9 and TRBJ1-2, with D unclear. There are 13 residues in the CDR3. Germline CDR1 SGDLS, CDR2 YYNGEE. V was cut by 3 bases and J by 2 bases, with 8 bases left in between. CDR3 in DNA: TGTGCCAGCAGCGGGACTCACAACTATGGCTACACCTTC. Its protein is CASSGTHNYGYTF.

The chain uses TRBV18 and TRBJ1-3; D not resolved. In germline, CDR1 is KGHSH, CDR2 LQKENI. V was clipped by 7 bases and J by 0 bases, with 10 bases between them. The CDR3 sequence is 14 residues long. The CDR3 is CASFGIPSGNTIYF. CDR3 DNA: TGTGCCAGCTTCGGGATCCCCTCTGGAAACACCATATATTTT. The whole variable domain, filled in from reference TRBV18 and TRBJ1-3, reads NAGVMQNPRHLVRRRGQEARLRCSPMKGHSHVYWYRQLPEEGLKFMVYLQKENIIDESGMPKERFSAEFPKEGPSILRIQQVVRGDSAAYFCASFGIPSGNTIYFGEGSWLTVV.